This record looks at one T cell receptor beta chain sequence and its context. Its antigen is not identified. This specimen belongs to a study of cytomegalovirus exposure and HLA in healthy donors. The CDR3 is made up of 16 amino acids. Germline lookup yields CDR1 MGHDK and CDR2 SYGVNS. Trimming pared 1 base from V and 6 bases from J, leaving 15 bases between. Researchers ran the PCR with 60 Vbeta and 13 Jbeta primers. Measured with immunoSEQ multiplex PCR; TCRdb has only the in-frame clones, and not every one. Of about 190,000 clones listed, roughly 74% are singletons. General study points: In a later analysis, CMV-associated beta chains were mostly HLA-associated, it appeared. Versus the roughly 700-donor mean, an Asian-associated ancestry cluster reportedly showed fewer N-insertions in a later analysis.

The sequencing sample was made of PBMCs. This TCR derives from a woman under 40 in good health and CMV-seropositive. V is TRBV25-1 and J is TRBJ1-4; the D gene is possibly TRBD1 (5 bases). CDR3 loop: CASSELIGAWYEKLFF. The CDR3 DNA is TGTGCCAGCAGTGAATTAATAGGGGCTTGGTATGAAAAACTGTTTTTT.